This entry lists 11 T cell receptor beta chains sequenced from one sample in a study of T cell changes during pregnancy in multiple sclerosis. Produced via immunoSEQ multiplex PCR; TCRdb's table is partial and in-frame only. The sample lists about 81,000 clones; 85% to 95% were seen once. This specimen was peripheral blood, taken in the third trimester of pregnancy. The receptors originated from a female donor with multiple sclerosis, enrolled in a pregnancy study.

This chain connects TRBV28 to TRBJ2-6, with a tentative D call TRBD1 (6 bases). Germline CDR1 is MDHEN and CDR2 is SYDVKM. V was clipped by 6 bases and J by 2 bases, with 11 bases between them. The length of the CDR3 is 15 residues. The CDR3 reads CASRPTGPGANVLTF. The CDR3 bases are TGTGCCAGCAGACCCACAGGGCCTGGGGCCAACGTCCTGACTTTC.

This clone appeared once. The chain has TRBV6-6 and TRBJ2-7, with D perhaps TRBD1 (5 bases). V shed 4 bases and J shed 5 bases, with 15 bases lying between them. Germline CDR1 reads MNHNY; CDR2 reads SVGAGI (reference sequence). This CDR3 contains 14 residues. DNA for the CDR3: TGTGCCAGCAGTTCGGTTTCAGGGTCCCACGAGCAGTACTTC. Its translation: CASSSVSGSHEQYF.

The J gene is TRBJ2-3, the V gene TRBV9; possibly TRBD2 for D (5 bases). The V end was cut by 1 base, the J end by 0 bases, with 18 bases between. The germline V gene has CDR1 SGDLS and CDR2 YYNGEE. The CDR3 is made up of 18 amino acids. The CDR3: CASSVRGFFLGSTDTQYF. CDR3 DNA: TGTGCCAGCAGCGTACGAGGGTTTTTCTTAGGCAGCACAGATACGCAGTATTTT.

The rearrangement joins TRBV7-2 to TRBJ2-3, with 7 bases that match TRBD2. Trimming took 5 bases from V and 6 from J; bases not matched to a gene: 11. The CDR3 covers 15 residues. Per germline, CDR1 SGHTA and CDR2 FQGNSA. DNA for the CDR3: TGTGCCAGCAGCCGGGAGGTAGGAACCGGGGATACGCAGTATTTT. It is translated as CASSREVGTGDTQYF.

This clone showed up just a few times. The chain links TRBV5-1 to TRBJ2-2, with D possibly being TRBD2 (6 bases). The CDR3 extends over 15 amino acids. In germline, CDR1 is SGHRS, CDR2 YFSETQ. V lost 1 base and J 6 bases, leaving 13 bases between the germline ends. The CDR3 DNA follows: TGCGCCAGCAGCTTGATTACGGGGGACGCCGGGGAGCTGTTTTTT. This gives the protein CASSLITGDAGELFF.

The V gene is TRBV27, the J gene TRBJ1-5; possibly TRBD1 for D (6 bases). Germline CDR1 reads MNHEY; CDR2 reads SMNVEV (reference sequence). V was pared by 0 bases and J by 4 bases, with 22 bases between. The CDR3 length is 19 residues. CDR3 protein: CASSLSRFSEQGRNQPQHF. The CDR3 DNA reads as TGTGCCAGCAGTTTATCTCGGTTTTCGGAACAGGGCCGTAATCAGCCCCAGCATTTT.

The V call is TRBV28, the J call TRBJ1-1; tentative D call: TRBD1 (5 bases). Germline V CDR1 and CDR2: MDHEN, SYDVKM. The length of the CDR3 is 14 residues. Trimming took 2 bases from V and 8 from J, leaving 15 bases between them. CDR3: CASSLIPDTQEAFF. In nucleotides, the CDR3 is TGTGCCAGCAGTTTAATTCCGGACACTCAAGAAGCTTTCTTT. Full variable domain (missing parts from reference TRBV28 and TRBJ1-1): DVKVTQSSRYLVKRTGEKVFLECVQDMDHENMFWYRQDPGLGLRLIYFSYDVKMKEKGDIPEGYSVSREKKERFSLILESASTNQTSMYLCASSLIPDTQEAFFGQGTRLTVV.

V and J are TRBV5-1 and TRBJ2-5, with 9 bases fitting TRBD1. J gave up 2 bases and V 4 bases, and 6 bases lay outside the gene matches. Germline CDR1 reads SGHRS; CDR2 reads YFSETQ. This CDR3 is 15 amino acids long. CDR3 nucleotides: TGCGCCAGCAGCCAGGGACAGGGTAGTCAAGAGACCCAGTACTTC. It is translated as CASSQGQGSQETQYF.

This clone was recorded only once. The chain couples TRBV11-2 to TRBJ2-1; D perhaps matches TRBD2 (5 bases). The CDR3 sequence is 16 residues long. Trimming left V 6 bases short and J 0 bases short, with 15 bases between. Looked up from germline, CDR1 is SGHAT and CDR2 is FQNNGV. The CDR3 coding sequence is TGTGCCAGCAGATCCGTCTCGGGGAGCTCCTACAATGAGCAGTTCTTC. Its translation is CASRSVSGSSYNEQFF.

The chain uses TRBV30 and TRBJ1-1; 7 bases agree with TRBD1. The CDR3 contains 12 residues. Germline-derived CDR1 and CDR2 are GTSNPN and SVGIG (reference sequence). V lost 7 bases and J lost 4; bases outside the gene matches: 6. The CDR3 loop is CAYWTGLTEAFF. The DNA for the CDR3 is TGTGCCTATTGGACAGGCCTCACTGAAGCTTTCTTT.

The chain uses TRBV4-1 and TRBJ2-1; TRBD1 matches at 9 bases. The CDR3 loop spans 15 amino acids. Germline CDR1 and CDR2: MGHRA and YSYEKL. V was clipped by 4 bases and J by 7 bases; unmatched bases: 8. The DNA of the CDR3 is TGCGCCAGCAGCCCCTTGGGGACAGGGCAGAATGAGCAGTTCTTC. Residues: CASSPLGTGQNEQFF.